This entry lists 24 T cell receptor beta chains sequenced from one sample in a study of regulatory T cells in long-lasting Graves disease. Arm-PCR of CDR3 regions and iRepertoire HTBI primers were used to build TCR beta libraries. TCRdb re-called the multiplex PCR reads with MiXCR, one entry per CDR3 protein. The sample consists of about 220,000 distinct CDR3 sequences, approximately 18% of them appearing once. As to time point: newly diagnosed GD, antithyroid drugs for less than 3 months. Generation of the TCR library employed RNA extracted from PBMCs. This sample also belongs to another study, concerning T cells in Graves' hyperthyroidism and ophthalmopathy.

The material was peripheral blood mononuclear cells (PBMCs), obtained at new diagnosis, from a patient treated with antithyroid drugs. These receptors all come from a woman in her 30s with Graves disease.

At least ten counts were recorded for this clonotype. The rearrangement uses TRBV12-5 and TRBJ2-1, with D possibly matching TRBD2 (6 bases). The CDR3 is 14 amino acids. V shed 7 bases and J shed 1 base, with 11 bases lying between them. The germline CDR1 and CDR2 sequences are LGHNT and FRNRAP. The CDR3 spells CASVSGSSYNEQFF. In DNA form, the CDR3 reads TGTGCTAGTGTCTCCGGGAGTTCCTACAATGAGCAGTTCTTC.

This clonotype was seen more than once but under ten times. The CDR3 is CASSIVIGPRADTEAFF. In DNA form, the CDR3 reads TGTGCCAGTAGTATCGTGATCGGTCCCCGGGCGGACACTGAAGCTTTCTTT. The chain uses TRBV19 and TRBJ1-1; D remains unclear. V lost 3 bases, J lost 3 bases, and 20 bases lay in between. Germline-derived CDR1 and CDR2 are LNHDA and SQIVND (reference sequence). This CDR3 comprises 17 residues. The complete variable domain, with remaining parts taken from reference TRBV19 and TRBJ1-1, reads DGGITQSPKYLFRKEGQNVTLSCEQNLNHDAMYWYRQDPGQGLRLIYYSQIVNDFQKGDIAEGYSVSREKKESFPLTVTSAQKNPTAFYLCASSIVIGPRADTEAFFGQGTRLTVV.

This clonotype was counted ten times or more. The J gene is TRBJ2-1, the V gene TRBV9, with 9 bases fitting TRBD2. Germline loops: CDR1 SGDLS, CDR2 YYNGEE. The CDR3 runs to 17 residues. The junction had 10 bases not matched to a gene; V was cut back by 0 bases and J by 6 bases. The CDR3: CASSVAAGLALPNEQFF. The CDR3 DNA reads TGTGCCAGCAGCGTAGCCGCGGGACTAGCCCTCCCCAATGAGCAGTTCTTC.

This clonotype was counted at least ten times. Here the CDR3 reads CSARTSGKGETQYF. The CDR3 region has the DNA TGCAGTGCCCGGACTAGCGGGAAGGGAGAGACCCAGTACTTC. The J gene is TRBJ2-5, the V gene TRBV20-1, with TRBD2 identical over 12 bases. The V segment lost 6 bases and the J segment 4 bases; nucleotides outside the gene matches: 6. This CDR3 region has 14 residues. Per the germline V gene, CDR1 is DFQATT and CDR2 is SNEGSKA (reference sequence).

In this sample, this clonotype turned up many times. This rearrangement joins TRBV7-2 to TRBJ2-4, with D possibly being TRBD1 or TRBD2 (5 bases each). CDR1 is SGHTA, CDR2 FQGNSA, per germline. The CDR3 is 12 amino acids. V gave up 4 bases and J gave up 9 bases, with 10 bases separating them. The CDR3 DNA reads as TGTGCCAGCAGCTCCGCAGGGAGCATTCAGTACTTC. This translates into CASSSAGSIQYF.

In this sample, this clonotype turned up many times. The chain uses TRBV9 and TRBJ1-5; the D gene is possibly TRBD1 (6 bases). The CDR3 has 15 amino acids. Germline lookup yields CDR1 SGDLS and CDR2 YYNGEE. Trimming removed 0 bases from V and 7 bases from J, with 14 bases in between. The CDR3 loop is CASSVGQGSSQPQHF. The CDR3 bases are TGTGCCAGCAGCGTAGGGCAGGGGTCTAGCCAGCCCCAGCATTTT.

This clonotype occurred many times. This sequence joins TRBV20-1 and TRBJ2-7; 8 positions agree with TRBD1. CDR1 is DFQATT and CDR2 is SNEGSKA in the germline V gene (reference sequence). V dropped 2 bases and J dropped 6; count of bases not matched to a gene: 12. This CDR3 is 15 amino acids long. Written as DNA, the CDR3 is TGCAGTGCTAGATCGTTAACCGGGACAGGTTCCGAGCAGTACTTC. Protein product: CSARSLTGTGSEQYF.

Concerning this clonotype: This clone may be a read error of a much larger clone one base away. The V and J genes are TRBV6-2 or TRBV6-3 and TRBJ1-2; no clear D gene. V was shortened by 2 bases and J by 7 bases, with 17 bases between the two germline ends. This CDR3 contains 15 residues. CDR1 is MNHEY and CDR2 is SVGEGT in the germline V gene. CDR3 bases: TGTGCCAGCAGTTACCGCCCGGCAAGGGAAGTTGGCTACACCTTC. Residues: CASSYRPAREVGYTF.

At least ten counts were recorded for this clonotype. The chain joins TRBV20-1 to TRBJ2-3, with TRBD2 matching over 13 bases. The V segment lost 5 bases and the J segment 0 bases; nucleotides outside the gene matches: 2. The length of the CDR3 is 15 residues. Germline assignment: CDR1 DFQATT and CDR2 SNEGSKA (reference sequence). CDR3 nucleotides: TGCAGTGCTCAGGGACTAGCGGGGAGCACAGATACGCAGTATTTT. Translating gives CSAQGLAGSTDTQYF.

The rearrangement links TRBV6-9 to TRBJ2-3; 7 bases line up with TRBD2. The V and J ends lost 3 bases and 7 bases, in that order; junction bases with no gene match: 7. The CDR3 is 14 amino acids. Germline V CDR1 and CDR2: MNHGY, SVAAGI. In DNA form, the CDR3 reads TGTGCCAGCAGTTACACGACTAGCCGCCATACGCAGTATTTT. It codes for CASSYTTSRHTQYF.

The gene calls are TRBV19 and TRBJ1-5; 8 bases match TRBD1. The V gene end was trimmed by 5 bases and the J gene end by 10 bases; junction bases not matched to a gene: 13. The CDR3 is 15 residues long. Germline V lookup: CDR1 LNHDA, CDR2 SQIVND (reference sequence). The CDR3 nucleotides are TGTGCCAGTAGTGCGCTTGGGACAGGCCTCCTTCCCCAGCATTTT. Translating it yields CASSALGTGLLPQHF.

In this sample, this clonotype turned up many times. A read error is possible here, since a much larger clone lies one base away. This sequence joins TRBV2 and TRBJ1-2, with D tentatively TRBD1 (5 bases). The CDR3 is made up of 14 amino acids. The V gene's germline CDR1 is SNHLY and CDR2 FYNNEI. V was shortened by 7 bases and J by 4 bases, with 16 bases between the two germline ends. The CDR3 loop reads CASTRLGAPYGYTF. CDR3 in DNA: TGTGCCAGCACCCGTTTAGGGGCTCCCTATGGCTACACCTTC.

This clonotype was detected ten times or more. V is TRBV20-1 and J is TRBJ1-1, with D perhaps TRBD1 (6 bases). Germline loops: CDR1 DFQATT, CDR2 SNEGSKA (reference sequence). This CDR3 comprises 13 residues. V lost 7 bases and J lost 0, with 12 bases in between. CDR3 protein: CSVDGQLNTEAFF. DNA for the CDR3: TGCAGTGTTGACGGACAGCTGAACACTGAAGCTTTCTTT.

This clonotype was seen ten or more times. This sequence joins TRBV5-1 and TRBJ2-3; 8 nucleotides align to TRBD2. This CDR3 contains 15 residues. Germline CDR1 is SGHRS and CDR2 is YFSETQ. Trimming at V came to 2 bases and at J to 6 bases, leaving 8 bases not matched to a gene. The CDR3: CASSFTGAGVDTQYF. CDR3 nucleotide sequence: TGCGCCAGCAGCTTTACCGGAGCGGGAGTTGATACGCAGTATTTT.

This clonotype was seen a handful of times. J is TRBJ2-7 and V is TRBV20-1, with D possibly being TRBD1 or TRBD2 (5 bases each). Looked up from germline, CDR1 is DFQATT and CDR2 is SNEGSKA (reference sequence). The ends were cut back, 3 bases at V and 6 bases at J, with 15 bases in the middle. This CDR3 is built from 13 residues. The CDR3 sequence is CSASSDSGGEQYF. The CDR3, as DNA: TGCAGTGCTAGTTCCGACAGCGGAGGCGAGCAGTACTTC.

This clonotype was seen repeatedly, ten times or more. The chain employs TRBV6-2 or TRBV6-3 and TRBJ1-1; D perhaps matches TRBD1 (5 bases). The CDR3 contains 14 residues. V was trimmed by 0 bases and J by 11 bases, leaving 16 bases between them. CDR1 and CDR2 from the germline V gene are MNHEY and SVGEGT. The CDR3 region has the DNA TGTGCCAGCAGTTACTCGAAGGACCGGGAGGGGGCTTTCTTT. Translating gives CASSYSKDREGAFF.

For this clonotype: A read error is likely here: a far larger clone is one base away. The chain links TRBV11-2 to TRBJ1-5; D unclear. With 4 bases removed from V and 6 bases from J, the gap between germline ends came to 10 bases. Germline-derived CDR1 and CDR2 are SGHAT and FQNNGV. This CDR3 contains 13 residues. The CDR3 here is CASSSTEVQPQHF. As DNA, the CDR3 is TGTGCCAGCAGCTCGACTGAGGTTCAGCCCCAGCATTTT.

For this clonotype: Since a much larger clone is just one base distant, this may be a read error. The CDR3 sequence is CASTWGQGAYEQYF. CDR3 bases: TGTGCCAGCACTTGGGGACAGGGAGCCTACGAGCAGTACTTC. V gene TRBV6-1 combines with J gene TRBJ2-7; TRBD1 matches 9 bases. Unmatched junction bases numbered 6, after V lost 7 bases and J lost 2 bases. From germline, CDR1 is MNHNS and CDR2 SASEGT. The length of the CDR3 is 14 residues.

In its sample, this clonotype was seen many times. This chain joins TRBV2 and TRBJ1-6, with a weak D call TRBD1 (6 bases). Germline loops: CDR1 SNHLY, CDR2 FYNNEI. CDR3 length equals 15 residues. The V end lost 5 bases, the J end lost 6 bases, and 14 bases lay between the germline ends. The CDR3 here is CASSPRTGSNSPLHF. The CDR3 DNA follows: TGTGCCAGCAGTCCTAGAACAGGGAGTAATTCACCCCTCCACTTT. The full variable domain, in which reference TRBV2 and TRBJ1-6 provide the parts outside the CDR3, is EPEVTQTPSHQVTQMGQEVILRCVPISNHLYFYWYRQILGQKVEFLVSFYNNEISEKSEIFDDQFSVERPDGSNFTLKIRSTKLEDSAMYFCASSPRTGSNSPLHFGNGTRLTVT.

This clonotype has at least ten counts. The chain uses TRBV13 and TRBJ2-3; unclear D gene. Germline CDR1 and CDR2: PRHDT and FYEKMQ (reference sequence). V lost 4 bases to trimming and J lost 4 bases, with 12 bases between them. This CDR3 has 14 amino acids. The CDR3 region is CASSSGRRADTQYF. Here the CDR3 DNA reads TGTGCCAGCAGCTCCGGGCGACGCGCAGATACGCAGTATTTT.

Comment on this clonotype: Given a far larger clone just one base away, this is likely a sequencing read error. V is TRBV6-9 and J is TRBJ1-1, with 7 bases fitting TRBD1. The V segment lost 4 bases and the J segment 8 bases; nucleotides outside the gene matches: 10. Germline CDR1 is MNHGY and CDR2 is SVAAGI. CDR3 size: 14 residues. The CDR3 nucleotides read TGTGCCAGCAGTTTCTCCTTAGGGGGCCGCGAAGCTTTCTTT. It yields the protein CASSFSLGGREAFF.

This clonotype was seen repeatedly, ten times or more. This chain uses TRBV14 with TRBJ1-6; no clear D. Germline V gene lookup returns CDR1 SGHDN and CDR2 FVKESK. V was cut by 0 bases and J by 7 bases, with 13 bases left in between. The CDR3 length is 16 residues. For the CDR3, the DNA is TGTGCCAGCAGCCAAGATCTCAATACTAGGAATTCACCCCTCCACTTT. This encodes CASSQDLNTRNSPLHF.

This clonotype was picked up many times. The rearrangement links TRBV19 to TRBJ1-6; 7 bases align to TRBD1. The CDR3 consists of 13 residues. The germline V gene has CDR1 LNHDA and CDR2 SQIVND (reference sequence). J was trimmed by 8 bases and V by 4 bases; bases with no gene match: 2. Written as DNA, the CDR3 is TGTGCCAGTAGTAACACAGGGGATTCACCCCTCCACTTT. It encodes CASSNTGDSPLHF.

This clonotype was observed at least ten times. The chain recombines TRBV19 with TRBJ2-7; 8 nucleotides agree with TRBD1. CDR3 length: 15 amino acids. Trimming took 5 bases from V and 4 from J; bases not matched to a gene: 10. The V gene's germline CDR1 is LNHDA and CDR2 SQIVND (reference sequence). CDR3 in DNA: TGTGCCAGTAGTCAGCACAGGGGGATCGGGTACGAGCAGTACTTC. Its protein product is CASSQHRGIGYEQYF.